This T cell receptor beta chain was profiled in a study of blood T cell repertoires in COVID-19. Whole-study context: Samples representing acute and convalescent COVID-19 were sourced from the United States, Italy and Spain. From T cells, B-cell-depleted T cells, or PBMCs came the material, which was cDNA or gDNA.

TCRdb's copy holds only in-frame clones and misses some; the assay was immunoSEQ multiplex PCR. The sample shows roughly 300,000 clones, 92% of them seen only once. Source material: PBMCs or T cells enriched from blood (not recorded which). This receptor was taken from a woman under 40 who had recovered from COVID-19.

The chain's CDR3 is CASTRDRGGAEAFF. CDR3 DNA sequence: TGTGCCAGCACCCGGGACAGGGGCGGAGCTGAAGCTTTCTTT. The chain is built from TRBV27 and TRBJ1-1; 10 bases map to TRBD1. Germline V gene sequence: CDR1 MNHEY, CDR2 SMNVEV (reference sequence). The CDR3 extends over 14 amino acids. Trimming cost V 7 bases and J 6 bases; bases outside gene matches: 8.